These 16 T cell receptor beta chains came from one sample sequenced in a study of spatial heterogeneity in lung cancer. TCRdb processed the 5' RACE reads anew with MiXCR; each CDR3 protein has one entry. The table records around 41,000 distinct CDR3 sequences, around 6.8% of them present only once. Stated time point: sample taken at primary tumor resection. Material: PBMCs, obtained at surgery. All receptors derive from a female donor with early-stage non-small cell lung cancer.

Only a few counts were recorded for this clonotype. The gene calls are TRBV7-2 and TRBJ1-2; D perhaps matches TRBD1 (6 bases). Germline V gene sequence: CDR1 SGHTA, CDR2 FQGNSA. Trimming took 3 bases from V and 4 from J, leaving 12 bases between them. This CDR3 spans 14 amino acids. For the CDR3, the DNA is TGTGCCAGCAGCTTTACAGGGCCCCGCTATGGCTACACCTTC. As protein: CASSFTGPRYGYTF.

This clonotype appeared many times. The chain links TRBV2 to TRBJ2-2; the D gene is possibly TRBD1 (5 bases). V lost 3 bases, J lost 1 base, and 9 bases lay in between. The germline V gene encodes CDR1 SNHLY and CDR2 FYNNEI. This CDR3 spans 15 amino acids. The CDR3 spells CASSEWQGNTGELFF. The CDR3 region has the DNA TGTGCCAGCAGTGAGTGGCAGGGGAACACCGGGGAGCTGTTTTTT.

This clonotype was recorded only once. The chain joins TRBV10-1 to TRBJ2-7; TRBD2 matches at 8 bases. From germline, CDR1 is WNHNN and CDR2 SYGVQD (reference sequence). The V gene end was trimmed by 4 bases and the J gene end by 3 bases; junction bases not matched to a gene: 8. This CDR3 has 15 residues. As DNA, the CDR3 is TGCGCCAGCAGTGTGTTGTCCGGGGGGGACTACGAGCAGTACTTC. The encoded protein is CASSVLSGGDYEQYF.

This clonotype occurred many times. The rearrangement uses TRBV6-5 and TRBJ2-6; no clear D. Looked up from germline, CDR1 is MNHEY and CDR2 is SVGAGI. The CDR3 extends over 15 amino acids. Trimming removed 4 bases from V and 4 bases from J, with 11 bases in between. The CDR3 nucleotides read TGTGCCAGCAGTTGGGTGAACTCCGGGGCCAACGTCCTGACTTTC. This gives the protein CASSWVNSGANVLTF.

V gene TRBV15 combines with J gene TRBJ1-6; 10 bases are a match to TRBD1. After removal of 2 bases from V and 7 bases from J, the junction contained 5 bases not matched to a gene. Germline CDR1 LNHNV, CDR2 YYDKDF (reference sequence). The CDR3 spans 16 residues. The CDR3 DNA sequence: TGTGCCACCAGCAGAAATGGGGACAGGGGAAATTCACCCCTCCACTTT. Its translation: CATSRNGDRGNSPLHF.

This clonotype appeared a few times. V and J are TRBV9 and TRBJ1-6; no firm D call. V lost 4 bases and J 5 bases, leaving 16 bases between the germline ends. Germline V gene sequence: CDR1 SGDLS, CDR2 YYNGEE. The length of the CDR3 is 16 residues. The CDR3 DNA follows: TGTGCCAGCAGCCCTACCCCCCAGTCACATAATTCACCCCTCCACTTT. This sequence encodes CASSPTPQSHNSPLHF. The variable domain in full, completed from reference TRBV9 and TRBJ1-6, reads DSGVTQTPKHLITATGQRVTLRCSPRSGDLSVYWYQQSLDQGLQFLIQYYNGEERAKGNILERFSAQQFPDLHSELNLSSLELGDSALYFCASSPTPQSHNSPLHFGNGTRLTVT.

This clonotype was counted a few times. The V and J genes are TRBV6-2 or TRBV6-3 and TRBJ1-6; D gene unclear. This CDR3 comprises 14 residues. Germline V CDR1 and CDR2: MNHEY, SVGEGT. The V end lost 2 bases, the J end lost 10 bases, and 12 bases lay between the germline ends. CDR3 coding DNA: TGTGCCAGCAGTTACCTCTCTATGGGGTCACCCCTCCACTTT. Residues: CASSYLSMGSPLHF.

This clonotype was recorded a few times. The rearrangement joins TRBV5-1 to TRBJ1-5; no definite D call. Trimming removed 0 bases at V and 0 bases at J, with 7 bases between. The CDR3 sequence is 15 residues long. In germline, CDR1 is SGHRS, CDR2 YFSETQ. CDR3 sequence reads: CASSLEGNSNQPQHF. CDR3 in DNA: TGCGCCAGCAGCTTGGAGGGCAATAGCAATCAGCCCCAGCATTTT.

The sample holds a few counts of this clonotype. In DNA, the CDR3 is TGTGCCAGCAGTTACGCTCGCCTGAACACTGAAGCTTTCTTT. This sequence encodes CASSYARLNTEAFF. This rearrangement joins TRBV6-5 to TRBJ1-1; D gene ambiguous. The CDR3 runs 14 residues. The V end was cut by 2 bases, the J end by 0 bases, with 7 bases between. Germline values: CDR1 MNHEY, CDR2 SVGAGI.

This clonotype was counted only a few times. The rearrangement joins TRBV4-3 to TRBJ2-3, with D unclear. V was cut by 0 bases and J by 9 bases, with 13 bases left in between. CDR3 length: 14 residues. The germline V gene has CDR1 LGHNA and CDR2 YSLEER. CDR3 residues: CASSQDAATLTQYF. The CDR3 DNA follows: TGCGCCAGCAGCCAAGACGCCGCTACTTTGACGCAGTATTTT.

The table lists this clonotype with a few counts. The chain carries TRBV6-2 or TRBV6-3 and TRBJ2-1; 7 positions agree with TRBD1. Losses at the gene ends were 8 bases for V and 3 bases for J; bases not matched to a gene: 10. The V gene's germline CDR1 is MNHEY and CDR2 SVGEGT. The CDR3 is made up of 15 amino acids. CDR3 coding DNA: TGTGCCAGCTACCATCCGACAGGGTTCTACAATGAGCAGTTCTTC. It specifies CASYHPTGFYNEQFF.

This clonotype was observed many times. The J gene is TRBJ1-2, the V gene TRBV12-3 or TRBV12-4, with TRBD1 matching 8 bases. The CDR3 has 18 amino acids. The V segment lost 5 bases and the J segment 4 bases; nucleotides outside the gene matches: 18. CDR3 nucleotide sequence: TGTGCCAGCAGTCCCTTGTACAGGGGGGGGGATCCCAGCTATGGCTACACCTTC. Its translation is CASSPLYRGGDPSYGYTF.

This clonotype was seen repeatedly, ten times or more. V is TRBV18 and J is TRBJ1-5; D possibly corresponds to TRBD1 (6 bases). CDR1 and CDR2 from the germline V gene are KGHSH and LQKENI. This CDR3 is built from 14 residues. The V end was cut by 6 bases, the J end by 9 bases, with 18 bases between. DNA of the CDR3: TGTGCCAGCTCCCGAATGGAGGGGGAATCGCCCCAGCATTTT. The encoded protein is CASSRMEGESPQHF.

The genes are TRBV20-1 and TRBJ2-7, with unresolved D. The CDR3 has 14 residues. V was pared by 3 bases and J by 4 bases, with 16 bases between. Germline V gives CDR1 DFQATT, CDR2 SNEGSKA (reference sequence). In DNA form, the CDR3 reads TGCAGTGCTAGCCCCCGACGGTCGAGTTACGAGCAGTACTTC. Protein product: CSASPRRSSYEQYF.

The chain recombines TRBV7-9 with TRBJ1-6, with a weak D call TRBD1 (5 bases). Germline loops: CDR1 SEHNR, CDR2 FQNEAQ (reference sequence). V lost 4 bases, J lost 7 bases, and 11 bases lay in between. The CDR3 covers 14 residues. The CDR3 DNA reads TGTGCCAGCAGCTCGGGACTCCAGAATTCACCCCTCCACTTT. Protein product: CASSSGLQNSPLHF. The whole variable domain, remainder taken from reference TRBV7-9 and TRBJ1-6, is DTGVSQNPRHKITKRGQNVTFRCDPISEHNRLYWYRQTLGQGPEFLTYFQNEAQLEKSRLLSDRFSAERPKGSFSTLEIQRTEQGDSAMYLCASSSGLQNSPLHFGNGTRLTVT.

This clonotype was seen repeatedly, ten times or more. The chain uses TRBV9 and TRBJ2-2; D is possibly TRBD1 (6 bases). There are 16 residues in the CDR3. Germline V gene lookup returns CDR1 SGDLS and CDR2 YYNGEE. V lost 0 bases and J lost 4, with 13 bases in between. The CDR3 sequence is CASSVGMDSLTGELFF. The CDR3 DNA is TGTGCCAGCAGCGTAGGAATGGACAGCCTCACCGGGGAGCTGTTTTTT.